What follows are 9 T cell receptor beta chains derived from one specimen sequenced in a study of siplizumab effects on memory and regulatory T cells. Measured with immunoSEQ multiplex PCR; TCRdb has only the in-frame clones, and not every one. The table includes some 100,000 clones, more than 85% detected once. The source material was CD4+ T cells sorted from blood. The source of these receptors is a human donor in good health. Some clones in this sample may be carry-over from other donors' samples.

This chain connects TRBV7-9 to TRBJ2-2, with TRBD1 matching 7 bases. CDR1 and CDR2 from the germline V gene are SEHNR and FQNEAQ (reference sequence). Trimming cost V 5 bases and J 4 bases; bases outside gene matches: 7. This CDR3 has 15 amino acids. CDR3 region: CASSPGTDLTGELFF. The CDR3 DNA sequence: TGTGCCAGCAGCCCCGGGACAGACCTCACCGGGGAGCTGTTTTTT. Full variable domain (outside the CDR3, taken from reference TRBV7-9 and TRBJ2-2): DTGVSQNPRHKITKRGQNVTFRCDPISEHNRLYWYRQTLGQGPEFLTYFQNEAQLEKSRLLSDRFSAERPKGSFSTLEIQRTEQGDSAMYLCASSPGTDLTGELFFGEGSRLTVL.

This chain uses TRBV10-3 with TRBJ1-2; D might be TRBD1 (5 bases). CDR1 is ENHRY and CDR2 is SYGVKD in the germline V gene. CDR3 size: 15 residues. V was pared by 5 bases and J by 5 bases, with 18 bases between. CDR3 amino acids: CAISSGTLVWYGYTF. In DNA, the CDR3 is TGTGCCATCAGTTCCGGGACCCTCGTTTGGTATGGCTACACCTTC.

The gene calls are TRBV2 and TRBJ2-1; 9 nucleotides line up with TRBD2. The CDR3 loop spans 16 amino acids. Per germline, CDR1 SNHLY and CDR2 FYNNEI. Germline trimming cut 6 bases from V and 7 bases from J; bases unmatched to any gene: 13. CDR3 residues: CASRGWLAGVRNEQFF. CDR3 nucleotide sequence: TGTGCCAGCAGGGGATGGTTAGCGGGAGTAAGGAATGAGCAGTTCTTC.

The V gene is TRBV5-5, the J gene TRBJ2-1, with 9 bases identical to TRBD2. The germline gives CDR1 SGHKS, CDR2 YYEKEE (reference sequence). V was clipped by 1 base and J by 8 bases; unmatched bases: 7. The CDR3 is 15 residues long. DNA of the CDR3: TGTGCCAGCAGCTTGTCCCTAGCGGGACGGGATGAGCAGTTCTTC. Amino acid sequence: CASSLSLAGRDEQFF.

The V call is TRBV25-1, the J call TRBJ2-7; 8 bases map to TRBD2. Germline lookup yields CDR1 MGHDK and CDR2 SYGVNS. Germline trimming cut 7 bases from V and 2 bases from J; bases unmatched to any gene: 4. This CDR3 is 13 amino acids long. CDR3 amino acids: CASTLAGTYEQYF. The CDR3 bases are TGTGCCAGCACCCTAGCGGGCACCTACGAGCAGTACTTC.

The gene calls are TRBV27 and TRBJ1-3; D gene ambiguous. Germline CDR1 is MNHEY and CDR2 is SMNVEV (reference sequence). This CDR3 has 15 amino acids. Between the trimmed V and J ends, which lost 3 bases and 3 bases, there was a span of 12 bases. CDR3: CASSLKWSGGNTIYF. As DNA, the CDR3 is TGTGCCAGCAGTTTGAAATGGTCAGGTGGAAACACCATATATTTT.

J is TRBJ1-2 and V is TRBV29-1; D is possibly TRBD1 (5 bases). The V and J ends lost 4 bases and 6 bases respectively, with 21 bases between them. Germline-derived CDR1 and CDR2 are SQVTM and ANQGSEA. This CDR3 is built from 15 residues. CDR3 nucleotides: TGCAGCGTTGCTGACACCGGGACCCCCACGGATGGCTACACCTTC. The encoded protein is CSVADTGTPTDGYTF.

The rearrangement links TRBV2 to TRBJ2-7; D is ambiguous. The V and J ends lost 4 bases and 4 bases respectively, with 11 bases between them. Germline CDR1 is SNHLY and CDR2 is FYNNEI. This CDR3 has 13 amino acids. CDR3 DNA: TGTGCCAGCAGTGGTGGGGAACCATACGAGCAGTACTTC. Its translation is CASSGGEPYEQYF.

The chain recombines TRBV7-2 with TRBJ2-5; D is ambiguous. Trimming left V 8 bases short and J 4 bases short, with 23 bases between. The CDR3 contains 16 residues. Germline CDR1 reads SGHTA; CDR2 reads FQGNSA. This CDR3 reads CASGPVGRFRGETQYF. The CDR3 DNA reads as TGTGCCAGCGGACCCGTGGGCCGTTTTCGTGGAGAGACCCAGTACTTC.